The 8 T cell receptor beta chains listed next were all sequenced from one sample in a study of cytomegalovirus exposure and HLA in healthy donors. The PCR had 60 Vbeta and 13 Jbeta primers. Measured with immunoSEQ multiplex PCR; TCRdb has only the in-frame clones, and not every one. The data show some 150,000 clones, roughly 83% seen once. The material sequenced was PBMCs. These receptor sequences come from a man aged 35 to 55 in good health and CMV-seronegative.

CDR3 in DNA: TGCGCCAGCAGCCAAGACGCGCCCCTCGGACAGGGGGCCTCCTACGAGCAGTACTTC. Translating it yields CASSQDAPLGQGASYEQYF. J is TRBJ2-7 and V is TRBV4-3; 11 bases map to TRBD1. The V gene end was trimmed by 0 bases and the J gene end by 0 bases; junction bases not matched to a gene: 10. In germline, CDR1 is LGHNA, CDR2 YSLEER. This CDR3 comprises 19 residues.

This clone has a single count. The chain joins TRBV9 to TRBJ2-5; a weak D match, TRBD1 (6 bases). The DNA matches TRBJ2-7 better at its end, which makes the J call doubtful. There are 14 residues in the CDR3. The germline V gene has CDR1 SGDLS and CDR2 YYNGEE. This CDR3 reads CASSGAGANYEQYF. CDR3 bases: TGTGCCAGCAGCGGGGCAGGGGCAAACTACGAGCAGTACTTC.

This chain joins TRBV7-8 and TRBJ2-7; perhaps TRBD1 as D (6 bases). The CDR3 has 14 residues. Germline values: CDR1 SGHVS, CDR2 FQNEAQ. Trimming took off 4 bases at V and 1 base at J, with 11 bases between the two ends. The CDR3 DNA follows: TGTGCCAGCAGCTCAGGACAGAGTTCCTACGAGCAGTACTTC. It specifies CASSSGQSSYEQYF.

Comments on this clone: One end of the junction varies from germline; a read error may be responsible. The rearrangement links TRBV6-5 to TRBJ1-5; unclear D gene. From germline, CDR1 is MNHEY and CDR2 SVGAGI. The length of the CDR3 is 13 residues. Written as DNA, the CDR3 is TGTGCCAGCAGTTACTCGCGGGATCAGTCCCAGCATTTT. Translating gives CASSYSRDQSQHF.

The V and J genes are TRBV5-4 and TRBJ1-5, with D unresolved. Trimming removed 2 bases from V and 5 bases from J, with 8 bases in between. Looked up from germline, CDR1 is SGHNT and CDR2 is YYREEE (reference sequence). This CDR3 has 13 amino acids. The CDR3 reads CASSFGGDQPQHF. The CDR3 DNA follows: TGTGCCAGCAGCTTCGGCGGGGATCAGCCCCAGCATTTT. Based on the CDR3 plus reference TRBV5-4 and TRBJ1-5, the full variable domain is ETGVTQSPTHLIKTRGQQVTLRCSSQSGHNTVSWYQQALGQGPQFIFQYYREEENGRGNFPPRFSGLQFPNYSSELNVNALELDDSALYLCASSFGGDQPQHFGDGTRLSIL.

This clone is a singleton in its sample. The V and J genes are TRBV28 and TRBJ2-4; D possibly corresponds to TRBD1 (6 bases). The CDR3 has 15 amino acids. The germline gives CDR1 MDHEN, CDR2 SYDVKM. V lost 2 bases, J lost 8 bases, and 16 bases lay in between. The CDR3 sequence is CASSLNPRGLDIQYF. Here the CDR3 DNA reads TGTGCCAGCAGTTTAAACCCCAGGGGTTTGGACATTCAGTACTTC.

The chain uses TRBV15 and TRBJ2-7; 8 bases agree with TRBD2. V was pared by 3 bases and J by 3 bases, with 7 bases of the junction left unmatched. The CDR3 is made up of 15 amino acids. Germline values: CDR1 LNHNV, CDR2 YYDKDF (reference sequence). CDR3 nucleotides: TGTGCCACCAGCAGCCGGGGGGGAGGGGGCTACGAGCAGTACTTC. Protein product: CATSSRGGGGYEQYF.

A remark on this clone: This sample includes further DNA sequences coding for the same CDR3. The chain recombines TRBV6-4 with TRBJ2-1; 10 bases match TRBD2. This CDR3 has 18 amino acids. Germline trimming cut 2 bases from V and 7 bases from J; bases unmatched to any gene: 14. Per the germline V gene, CDR1 is MRHNA and CDR2 is SNTAGT. This CDR3 reads CASSDEPSGSFALNEQFF. CDR3 coding DNA: TGTGCCAGCAGTGACGAGCCTAGCGGGAGCTTTGCACTTAATGAGCAGTTCTTC.